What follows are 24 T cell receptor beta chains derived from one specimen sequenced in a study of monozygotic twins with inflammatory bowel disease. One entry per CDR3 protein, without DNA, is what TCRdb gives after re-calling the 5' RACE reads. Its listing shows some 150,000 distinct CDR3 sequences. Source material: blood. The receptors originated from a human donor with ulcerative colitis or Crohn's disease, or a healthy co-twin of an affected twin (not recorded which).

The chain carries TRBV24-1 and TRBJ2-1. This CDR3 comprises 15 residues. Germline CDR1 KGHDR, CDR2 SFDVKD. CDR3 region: CATSGGESSYNEQFF.

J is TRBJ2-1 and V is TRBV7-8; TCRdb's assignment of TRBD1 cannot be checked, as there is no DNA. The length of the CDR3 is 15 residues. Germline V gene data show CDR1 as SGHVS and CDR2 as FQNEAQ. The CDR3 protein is CASSPRDRTYNEQFF. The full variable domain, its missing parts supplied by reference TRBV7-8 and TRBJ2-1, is GAGVSQSPRYKVAKRGQDVALRCDPISGHVSLFWYQQALGQGPEFLTYFQNEAQLDKSGLPSDRFFAERPEGSVSTLKIQRTQQEDSAVYLCASSPRDRTYNEQFFGPGTRLTVL.

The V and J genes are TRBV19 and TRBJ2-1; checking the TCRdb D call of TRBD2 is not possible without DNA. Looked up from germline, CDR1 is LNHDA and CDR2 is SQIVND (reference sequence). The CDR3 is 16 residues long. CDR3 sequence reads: CASSIGPSSGRHEQFF. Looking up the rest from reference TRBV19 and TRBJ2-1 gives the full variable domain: DGGITQSPKYLFRKEGQNVTLSCEQNLNHDAMYWYRQDPGQGLRLIYYSQIVNDFQKGDIAEGYSVSREKKESFPLTVTSAQKNPTAFYLCASSIGPSSGRHEQFFGPGTRLTVL.

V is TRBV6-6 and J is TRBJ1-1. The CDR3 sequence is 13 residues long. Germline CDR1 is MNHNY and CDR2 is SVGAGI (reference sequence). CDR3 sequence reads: CASTDDPGLEAFF.

CDR3 sequence reads: CASSTRDREGAFF. The gene calls are TRBV5-4 and TRBJ1-1; TCRdb gives TRBD1 as the D gene, but with no DNA this cannot be confirmed. The germline V gene has CDR1 SGHNT and CDR2 YYREEE (reference sequence). The CDR3 totals 13 residues.

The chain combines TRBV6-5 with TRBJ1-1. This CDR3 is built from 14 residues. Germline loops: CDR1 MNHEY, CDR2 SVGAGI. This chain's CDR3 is CASSSSAVATEAFF.

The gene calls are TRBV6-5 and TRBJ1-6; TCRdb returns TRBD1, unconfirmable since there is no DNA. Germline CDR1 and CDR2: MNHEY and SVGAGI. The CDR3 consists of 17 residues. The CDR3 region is CASSYPGQGGYNSPLHF.

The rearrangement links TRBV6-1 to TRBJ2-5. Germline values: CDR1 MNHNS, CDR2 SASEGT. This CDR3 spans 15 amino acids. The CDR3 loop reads CASSDGQLNQETQYF.

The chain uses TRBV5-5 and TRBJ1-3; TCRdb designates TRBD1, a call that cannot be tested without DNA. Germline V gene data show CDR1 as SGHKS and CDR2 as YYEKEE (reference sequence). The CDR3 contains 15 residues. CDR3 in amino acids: CASSLGGSPGNTIYF. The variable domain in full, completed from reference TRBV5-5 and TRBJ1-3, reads DAGVTQSPTHLIKTRGQQVTLRCSPISGHKSVSWYQQVLGQGPQFIFQYYEKEERGRGNFPDRFSARQFPNYSSELNVNALLLGDSALYLCASSLGGSPGNTIYFGEGSWLTVV.

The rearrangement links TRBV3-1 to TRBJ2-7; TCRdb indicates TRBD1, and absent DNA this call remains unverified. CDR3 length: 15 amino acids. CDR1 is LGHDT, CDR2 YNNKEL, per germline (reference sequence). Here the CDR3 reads CASSQEGGGTYEQYF.

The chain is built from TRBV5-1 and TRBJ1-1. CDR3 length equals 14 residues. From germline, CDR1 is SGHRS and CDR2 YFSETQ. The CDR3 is CASSLRLLDTEAFF.

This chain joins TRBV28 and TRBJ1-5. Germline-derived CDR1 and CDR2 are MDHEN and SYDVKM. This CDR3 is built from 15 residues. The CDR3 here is CASSLSELVNQPQHF.

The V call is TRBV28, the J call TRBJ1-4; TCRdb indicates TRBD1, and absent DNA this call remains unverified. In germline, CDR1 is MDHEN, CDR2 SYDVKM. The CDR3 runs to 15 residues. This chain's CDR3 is CASSLTTGTLEKLFF.

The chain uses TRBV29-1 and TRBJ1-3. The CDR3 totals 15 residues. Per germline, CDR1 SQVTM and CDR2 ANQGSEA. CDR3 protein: CSVGEGRTSGNTIYF.

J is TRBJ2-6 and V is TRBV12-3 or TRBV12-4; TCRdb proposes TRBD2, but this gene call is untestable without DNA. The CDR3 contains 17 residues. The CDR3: CASSPRTGLSGANVLTF.

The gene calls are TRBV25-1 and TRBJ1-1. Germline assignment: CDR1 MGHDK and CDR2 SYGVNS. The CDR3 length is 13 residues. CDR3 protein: CASSEFKNTEAFF.

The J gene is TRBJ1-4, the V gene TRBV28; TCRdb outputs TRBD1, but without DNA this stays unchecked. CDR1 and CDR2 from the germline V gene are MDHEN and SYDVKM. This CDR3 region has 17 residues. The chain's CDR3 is CASLANRGKGMGEKLFF.

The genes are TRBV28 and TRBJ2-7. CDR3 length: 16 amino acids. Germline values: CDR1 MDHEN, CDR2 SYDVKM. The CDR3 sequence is CASSLPLAASSYEQYF.

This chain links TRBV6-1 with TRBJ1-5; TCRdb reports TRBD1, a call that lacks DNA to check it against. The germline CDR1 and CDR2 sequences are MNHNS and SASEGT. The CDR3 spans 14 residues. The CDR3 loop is CASSADRSQWPQHF.

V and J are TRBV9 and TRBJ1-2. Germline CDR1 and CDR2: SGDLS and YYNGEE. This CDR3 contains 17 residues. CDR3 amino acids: CASSESREGTHNYGYTF.

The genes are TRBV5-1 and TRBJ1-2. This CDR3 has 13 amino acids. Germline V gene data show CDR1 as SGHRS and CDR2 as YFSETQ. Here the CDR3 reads CASSPWANYGYTF.

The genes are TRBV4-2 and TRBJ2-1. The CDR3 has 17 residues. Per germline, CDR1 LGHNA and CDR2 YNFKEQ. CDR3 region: CASSQDSPTGSYNEQFF.

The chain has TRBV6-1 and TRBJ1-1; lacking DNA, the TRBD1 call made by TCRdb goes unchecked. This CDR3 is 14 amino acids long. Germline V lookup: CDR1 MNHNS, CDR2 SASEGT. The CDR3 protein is CASSGGPGQTEAFF.

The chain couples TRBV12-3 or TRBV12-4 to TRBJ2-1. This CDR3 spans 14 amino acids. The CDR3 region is CASSTGVTYNEQFF.